The next 10 T cell receptor beta chains were all read from a single sample in a study of regulatory T cells in long-lasting Graves disease. Both iRepertoire HTBI primers and Arm-PCR of CDR3 regions were used to build the TCR beta libraries. TCRdb reprocessed the multiplex PCR reads via MiXCR and lists one record per CDR3 protein. Here the sample spans 520,000 or so distinct CDR3 sequences, about 12% being singletons. Stated time point: newly diagnosed GD, antithyroid drugs for less than 3 months. TCR sequences were obtained from RNA taken from PBMCs. The same sample was also used in a study of T cells in Graves' hyperthyroidism and ophthalmopathy.

The sequenced sample was peripheral blood mononuclear cells (PBMCs), obtained at new diagnosis, from a patient treated with antithyroid drugs. These TCRs come from a woman in her twenties or thirties with Graves disease.

V and J are TRBV5-4 and TRBJ1-1, with D tentatively TRBD1 (5 bases). CDR3 length equals 15 residues. V lost 0 bases and J 3 bases, leaving 12 bases between the germline ends. CDR1 and CDR2 from the germline V gene are SGHNT and YYREEE (reference sequence). CDR3 DNA: TGTGCCAGCAGCTTGGGTTTGGGGGGGGACACTGAAGCTTTCTTT. Its translation is CASSLGLGGDTEAFF.

This clonotype occurred many times. V gene TRBV2 combines with J gene TRBJ2-1, with 13 bases lining up with TRBD2. Germline V gives CDR1 SNHLY, CDR2 FYNNEI. This CDR3 is built from 15 residues. After removal of 2 bases from V and 6 bases from J, the junction contained 1 base not matched to a gene. CDR3 sequence (DNA): TGTGCCAGCAGTGAAAGACTAGCGGGAGGCAATGAGCAGTTCTTC. It codes for CASSERLAGGNEQFF.

Note on this clonotype: A much larger clone lies a single base off, so this may be a read error. The chain employs TRBV30 and TRBJ2-4, with D unresolved. The CDR3 is 14 amino acids. The germline gives CDR1 GTSNPN, CDR2 SVGIG (reference sequence). The CDR3 DNA reads TGTGCCCGGAGTGTAGGGCTAGCCAAAAACATTCAGTACTTC. Protein product: CARSVGLAKNIQYF.

At least ten counts were recorded for this clonotype. The J gene is TRBJ2-7, the V gene TRBV6-6, with 10 bases fitting TRBD2. With V trimmed by 0 bases and J by 3 bases, 2 bases remained unmatched. Germline V lookup: CDR1 MNHNY, CDR2 SVGAGI (reference sequence). This CDR3 is built from 15 residues. Written as DNA, the CDR3 is TGTGCCAGCAGTTACTCGGCTAGCGGGGGCTACGAGCAGTACTTC. It specifies CASSYSASGGYEQYF.

This clonotype was detected a few times. The chain is built from TRBV11-1 and TRBJ2-2, with a tentative D call TRBD2 (6 bases). CDR3 size: 14 residues. The germline V and J ends were trimmed by 11 bases and 0 bases, with 13 bases remaining between them. The germline V gene encodes CDR1 SGHAT and CDR2 FQDESV (reference sequence). The CDR3 region has the DNA TGTGCCTGGAATGGCGGGGCGAACACCGGGGAGCTGTTTTTT. Amino acid sequence: CAWNGGANTGELFF.

In its sample, this clonotype was seen many times. V and J are TRBV29-1 and TRBJ2-7, with a possible D match to TRBD1 (5 bases). The germline gives CDR1 SQVTM, CDR2 ANQGSEA. V was shortened by 4 bases and J by 2 bases, with 15 bases between the two germline ends. This CDR3 is 14 amino acids long. The CDR3 protein is CSVVGETATYEQYF. DNA of the CDR3: TGCAGCGTTGTTGGTGAGACAGCGACCTACGAGCAGTACTTC.

This clonotype was counted a few times. The rearrangement joins TRBV25-1 to TRBJ1-4; D may be TRBD1 (5 bases). Trimming took off 2 bases at V and 4 bases at J, with 11 bases between the two ends. Germline CDR1 MGHDK, CDR2 SYGVNS. The length of the CDR3 is 15 residues. Written as DNA, the CDR3 is TGTGCCAGCAGTGAACGCGGGGCCTTTAATGAAAAACTGTTTTTT. It codes for CASSERGAFNEKLFF.

In this sample, this clonotype turned up a few times. The chain has TRBV4-3 and TRBJ2-5; D perhaps matches TRBD2 (6 bases). This CDR3 comprises 19 residues. Germline CDR1 is LGHNA and CDR2 is YSLEER. V was cut by 0 bases and J by 2 bases, with 22 bases left in between. CDR3 in DNA: TGCGCCAGCAGCCAAGATGTGGTAGGGCTAGCGAGTCTACAAGAGACCCAGTACTTC. It yields the protein CASSQDVVGLASLQETQYF.

This clonotype was detected ten times or more. The rearrangement uses TRBV10-3 and TRBJ2-7; perhaps TRBD2 as D (6 bases). The germline CDR1 and CDR2 sequences are ENHRY and SYGVKD. V lost 5 bases, J lost 0 bases, and 17 bases lay in between. The CDR3 consists of 16 residues. CDR3 in DNA: TGTGCCATCAGTACGGGGTGGGGCGGGGACTCCTACGAGCAGTACTTC. It specifies CAISTGWGGDSYEQYF.

Notes on this clonotype: Here the CDR3 omits its conserved ending phenylalanine or tryptophan, so a read error is the likely source. The DNA is omitted, as the CDR3 cannot be located on it reliably, and the CDR3 follows TCRdb's listing. The rearrangement links TRBV20-1 to TRBJ2-7; the D call TRBD1 from the table was never checked on the DNA. The CDR3 has 14 residues if both end residues are counted. Germline-derived CDR1 and CDR2 are DFQATT and SNEGSKA (reference sequence). CDR3 sequence reads: CSARDSGGYVKRYL.